This T cell receptor (beta chain) was profiled in a study of T cells after yellow fever vaccination. Study details: SMART-Seq v4 Ultra Low Input prepared the low-cell-number fractions. Points from the study as a whole: Contamination of FACS-sorted repertoires by abundant clonotypes from the bulk population could occur. Post-booster samples contained most primary-vaccination clones (about 95% CD4, about 87% CD8). There was a small share of clonotypes that showed up in both the CD4 and CD8 compartments.

Trimming took off 4 bases at V and 5 bases at J, with 17 bases between the two ends. This CDR3 spans 16 amino acids. CDR1 and CDR2 (germline): LNHNV, YYDKDF (reference sequence). TCRdb recomputed calls from the 5' RACE reads with MiXCR, one row per CDR3 protein. The sample records 450,000 to 650,000 distinct CDR3 sequences, less than 25% being singletons. This clonotype occurred a few times. No antigen is known for it. The gene calls are TRBV15 and TRBJ2-2; D gene uncertain. This specimen was PBMCs, taken approximately 20 days after the first yellow fever vaccination. This receptor was identified in a man between 18 and 35 years old who received the YFV17D yellow fever vaccine. The CDR3 loop is CATSTHVTTRTGELFF. CDR3 DNA sequence: TGTGCCACCAGCACCCACGTAACGACAAGGACCGGGGAGCTGTTTTTT.